This T cell receptor (beta chain) was recorded in a study of T cell responses to AZD1222 COVID-19 vaccine. Overall study findings and caveats: Two AZD1222 doses significantly raised spike-specific TCR breadth and depth over controls. Most donors were white British, females outnumbered males, and clonal diversity was possibly underestimated.

Germline V lookup: CDR1 SGHRS, CDR2 YFSETQ. Trimming pared 0 bases from V and 6 bases from J, leaving 14 bases between. The CDR3 loop spans 15 amino acids. Only in-frame clones appear in the TCRdb table, and some are missing; sequencing was by immunoSEQ multiplex PCR. The sample comprises around 89,000 clones, about nine tenths of which are singletons, and around 9.6% rests with the top ten. In this sample, this clone turned up once. What it binds is unknown. Source: peripheral blood, taken on day 0 of AZD1222 vaccination. This TCR derives from an adult in good health. This chain links TRBV5-1 with TRBJ2-3; D remains ambiguous. For the CDR3, the DNA is TGCGCCAGCAGCTTGGCCTTGGACCACACGGATACGCAGTATTTT. This sequence encodes CASSLALDHTDTQYF.